The rows below give T cell receptor beta chains drawn from one sample of a study of somatic mutations in cytotoxic T cells in rheumatoid arthritis. Repertoires were generated with immunoSEQ multiplex PCR, while TCRdb's copy carries only in-frame clones and drops some. The sample lists 15,000 to 20,000 clones, more than 80% seen once, with over 11% in the top ten. The sample taken for sequencing was CD8+ T cells sorted from blood. The receptors come from an adult with rheumatoid arthritis. CDR3s include the opening cysteine and the closing phenylalanine or tryptophan. Size values are once, few and many counts, or a class for expanded clones, and some rows have none.

J,size,V,CDR3
TRBJ1-2,.,TRBV10-2,CASSESPGYYGYTF
TRBJ2-1,once,TRBV25-1,CASSVLAGAYNEQFF
TRBJ2-1,.,TRBV30,CAWEPGGALYNEQFF
TRBJ2-5,once,TRBV19,CASSTDGTQETQYF
TRBJ2-7,.,TRBV6-5,CASSYARDSYEQYF
TRBJ2-2,.,TRBV7-6,CASSFGLNTGELFF
TRBJ1-5,.,TRBV28,CASIEDRVGLLGNQPQHF
TRBJ2-2,once,TRBV28,CASSRTGPRYAGELFF
TRBJ2-7,.,TRBV4-3,CASSQGLAGWEGAEQYF
TRBJ1-1,.,TRBV7-6,CASSAVWLGGTGGAFF
TRBJ1-1,.,TRBV5-1,CASSLDMGNTEAFF
TRBJ1-2,few,TRBV7-2,CASSLPTGTGNYGYTF
TRBJ2-7,.,TRBV15,CATSPSSYEQYF
TRBJ1-4,.,TRBV25-1,CASSEEGESEKLFF
TRBJ2-3,.,TRBV5-1,CASSLAGYTDTQYF
TRBJ2-1,.,TRBV4-2,CASSQDGAGGNEQFF
TRBJ2-2,.,TRBV4-1,CASSVYQGSGELFF
TRBJ2-7,.,TRBV13,CASRQGLRGYEQYF
TRBJ1-1,.,TRBV19,CASSRTVNTEAFF
TRBJ1-5,.,TRBV7-6,CASSRLGYQPQHF